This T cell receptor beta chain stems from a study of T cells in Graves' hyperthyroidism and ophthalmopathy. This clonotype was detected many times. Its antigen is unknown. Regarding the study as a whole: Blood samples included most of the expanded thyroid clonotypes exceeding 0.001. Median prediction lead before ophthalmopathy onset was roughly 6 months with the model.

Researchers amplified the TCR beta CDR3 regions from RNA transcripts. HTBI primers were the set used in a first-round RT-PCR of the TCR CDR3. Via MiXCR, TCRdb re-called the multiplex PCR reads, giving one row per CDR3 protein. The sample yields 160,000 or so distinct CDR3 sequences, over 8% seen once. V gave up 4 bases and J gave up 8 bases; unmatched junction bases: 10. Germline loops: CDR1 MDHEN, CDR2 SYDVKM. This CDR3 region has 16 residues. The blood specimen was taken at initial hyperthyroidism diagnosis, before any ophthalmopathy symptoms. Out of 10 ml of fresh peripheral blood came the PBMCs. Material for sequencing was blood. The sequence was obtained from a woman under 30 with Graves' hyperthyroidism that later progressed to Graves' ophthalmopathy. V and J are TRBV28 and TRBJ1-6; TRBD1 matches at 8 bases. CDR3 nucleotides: TGTGCCAGCAGTTCCCCCCGTCAGGGGGCGTATTCACCCCTCCACTTT. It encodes CASSSPRQGAYSPLHF. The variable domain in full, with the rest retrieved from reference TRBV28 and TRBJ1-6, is DVKVTQSSRYLVKRTGEKVFLECVQDMDHENMFWYRQDPGLGLRLIYFSYDVKMKEKGDIPEGYSVSREKKERFSLILESASTNQTSMYLCASSSPRQGAYSPLHFGNGTRLTVT.